These 6 T cell receptor beta chains came from one sample sequenced in a study of technical replicates of blood from a few donors. Profiling relied on immunoSEQ multiplex PCR, and the TCRdb table lists in-frame clones only, not all of them. The table records about 100,000 clones, over 90% of them present only once. The source material was T cells isolated from PBMCs. All receptors derive from a human donor in good health.

The chain employs TRBV7-9 and TRBJ2-7, with 8 bases lining up with TRBD2. Germline lookup yields CDR1 SEHNR and CDR2 FQNEAQ (reference sequence). Trimming cost V 4 bases and J 2 bases; bases outside gene matches: 13. This CDR3 comprises 17 residues. The CDR3 here is CASSYPGGQGLPYEQYF. CDR3 bases: TGTGCCAGCAGCTACCCGGGGGGGCAGGGCCTCCCCTACGAGCAGTACTTC.

V and J are TRBV28 and TRBJ2-1, with D unclear. Germline CDR1 is MDHEN and CDR2 is SYDVKM. This CDR3 contains 17 residues. V lost 5 bases and J 4 bases, leaving 21 bases between the germline ends. The CDR3 loop reads CASSPGSLMPIYNEQFF. The CDR3 DNA sequence: TGTGCCAGCAGTCCCGGGTCTCTCATGCCAATATACAATGAGCAGTTCTTC.

The V gene is TRBV5-4, the J gene TRBJ2-1; TRBD2 matches 11 bases. The CDR3 contains 15 residues. V lost 4 bases and J lost 7; bases outside the gene matches: 7. Germline values: CDR1 SGHNT, CDR2 YYREEE (reference sequence). The CDR3 sequence is CASSPVAGGQNEQFF. CDR3 coding DNA: TGTGCCAGCAGCCCTGTAGCGGGGGGGCAGAATGAGCAGTTCTTC.

The chain couples TRBV11-3 to TRBJ2-7; 14 bases agree with TRBD2. CDR1 and CDR2 (germline): SGHNT, YENEEA. This CDR3 spans 15 amino acids. Trimming removed 6 bases from V and 3 bases from J; junction bases left unmatched: 4. The CDR3 region has the DNA TGTGCCAGCAGTCGGACTAGCGGGGGGATCTACGAGCAGTACTTC. Translated, it gives CASSRTSGGIYEQYF.

This sequence joins TRBV15 and TRBJ1-1; D may be TRBD1 (5 bases). The CDR3 is 13 amino acids. Between the trimmed V and J ends, which lost 2 bases and 2 bases, there was a span of 6 bases. The germline V gene has CDR1 LNHNV and CDR2 YYDKDF (reference sequence). The CDR3 loop is CATSRQGNTEAFF. CDR3 coding DNA: TGTGCCACCAGCAGACAGGGAAACACTGAAGCTTTCTTT.

The J gene is TRBJ2-7, the V gene TRBV18; 8 bases are a match to TRBD2. Germline CDR1 is KGHSH and CDR2 is LQKENI. This CDR3 has 15 amino acids. The ends lost 2 bases at V and 6 bases at J; junction bases unmatched: 9. The CDR3, as DNA: TGTGCCAGCTCACCAATGCGGGGGGAGGTCGGCGAGCAGTACTTC. Amino acid sequence: CASSPMRGEVGEQYF.